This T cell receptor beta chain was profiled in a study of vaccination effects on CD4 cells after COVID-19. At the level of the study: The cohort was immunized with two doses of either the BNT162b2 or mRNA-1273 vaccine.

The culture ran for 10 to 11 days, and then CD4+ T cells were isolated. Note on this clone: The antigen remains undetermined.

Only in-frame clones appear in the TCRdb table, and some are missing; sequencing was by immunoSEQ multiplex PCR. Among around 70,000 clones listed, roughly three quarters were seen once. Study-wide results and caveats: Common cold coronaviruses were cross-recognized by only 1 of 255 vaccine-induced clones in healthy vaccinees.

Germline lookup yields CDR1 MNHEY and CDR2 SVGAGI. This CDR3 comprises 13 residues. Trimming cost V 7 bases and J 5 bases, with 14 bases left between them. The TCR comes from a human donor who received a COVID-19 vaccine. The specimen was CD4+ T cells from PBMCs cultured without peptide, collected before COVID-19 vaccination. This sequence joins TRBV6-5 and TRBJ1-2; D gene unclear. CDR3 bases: TGTGCCAGCACCCCCAGTGTTGGGTATGGCTACACCTTC. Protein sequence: CASTPSVGYGYTF.